These 5 T cell receptor beta chains share one sample of origin, sequenced in a study of blood T cells in healthy people across ages. Sample-barcoded 5' priming and a J-beta primer mix drove a second PCR of about 6 to 12 cycles. TCRdb fed the 5' RACE reads into MiXCR, producing one record per CDR3 protein. The data show about 1.4 million distinct CDR3 sequences, around 55% seen once. The sample consisted of blood. The origin of the receptors is a man aged 18 to 29 in good health.

The J gene is TRBJ1-1, the V gene TRBV29-1, with no clear D. The CDR3 has 11 amino acids. Trimming took off 7 bases at V and 3 bases at J, with 9 bases between the two ends. Germline V lookup: CDR1 SQVTM, CDR2 ANQGSEA. The CDR3 DNA follows: TGCAGCGGGCAGAAGGACACTGAAGCTTTCTTT. It encodes CSGQKDTEAFF.

This clonotype showed up just once. The J gene is TRBJ2-1, the V gene TRBV7-2; 10 bases agree with TRBD1. In germline, CDR1 is SGHTA, CDR2 FQGNSA. The junction had 6 bases not matched to a gene; V was cut back by 5 bases and J by 5 bases. The CDR3 runs to 15 residues. The CDR3 DNA follows: TGTGCCAGCAGCCACCGGGACAGGGGCGACAATGAGCAGTTCTTC. Residues: CASSHRDRGDNEQFF. The entire variable domain, with the rest obtained from reference TRBV7-2 and TRBJ2-1, is as follows: GAGVSQSPSNKVTEKGKDVELRCDPISGHTALYWYRQSLGQGLEFLIYFQGNSAPDKSGLPSDRFSAERTGGSVSTLTIQRTQQEDSAVYLCASSHRDRGDNEQFFGPGTRLTVL.

V usage is TRBV29-1 and J usage is TRBJ1-1; D is possibly TRBD1 (6 bases). Trimming took 7 bases from V and 1 from J, leaving 10 bases between them. CDR3 length: 12 residues. The germline V gene encodes CDR1 SQVTM and CDR2 ANQGSEA. DNA for the CDR3: TGCAGCGGCAGGGGACAGAACACTGAAGCTTTCTTT. This translates into CSGRGQNTEAFF. The whole variable domain, remainder taken from reference TRBV29-1 and TRBJ1-1, is SAVISQKPSRDICQRGTSLTIQCQVDSQVTMMFWYRQQPGQSLTLIATANQGSEATYESGFVIDKFPISRPNLTFSTLTVSNMSPEDSSIYLCSGRGQNTEAFFGQGTRLTVV.

V gene TRBV9 combines with J gene TRBJ1-6, with TRBD1 matching 8 bases. J was trimmed by 0 bases and V by 5 bases; bases with no gene match: 13. CDR3 length: 19 residues. CDR1 and CDR2 from the germline V gene are SGDLS and YYNGEE. The CDR3: CASRTKDREISSYNSPLHF. The CDR3 bases are TGTGCCAGCAGAACAAAGGACAGGGAGATTAGCTCCTATAATTCACCCCTCCACTTT.

The chain employs TRBV12-3 or TRBV12-4 and TRBJ2-1; D tentatively reads TRBD1 or TRBD2 (7 bases each). Trimming shortened V by 3 bases and J by 7 bases, and 16 bases separated the two germline ends. The CDR3 runs to 15 residues. The CDR3, as DNA: TGTGCCAGCAGTTTCCCGACAGGGAGGGATAATGAGCAGTTCTTC. This encodes CASSFPTGRDNEQFF.